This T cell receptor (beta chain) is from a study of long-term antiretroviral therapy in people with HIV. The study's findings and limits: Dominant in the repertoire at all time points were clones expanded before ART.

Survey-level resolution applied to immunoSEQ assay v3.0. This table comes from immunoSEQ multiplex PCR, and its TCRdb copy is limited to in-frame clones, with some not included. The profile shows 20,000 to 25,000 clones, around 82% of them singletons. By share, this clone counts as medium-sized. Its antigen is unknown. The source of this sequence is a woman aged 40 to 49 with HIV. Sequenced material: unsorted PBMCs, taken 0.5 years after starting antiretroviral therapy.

The CDR3: CASRENRTPYGYTF. CDR3 DNA: TGTGCCAGCAGAGAAAACAGGACTCCTTATGGCTACACCTTC. The gene calls are TRBV28 and TRBJ1-2, with D perhaps TRBD1 (5 bases). In germline, CDR1 is MDHEN, CDR2 SYDVKM. The V gene lost 6 bases and the J gene lost 5 bases, with 16 bases spanning the gap. The CDR3 covers 14 residues.